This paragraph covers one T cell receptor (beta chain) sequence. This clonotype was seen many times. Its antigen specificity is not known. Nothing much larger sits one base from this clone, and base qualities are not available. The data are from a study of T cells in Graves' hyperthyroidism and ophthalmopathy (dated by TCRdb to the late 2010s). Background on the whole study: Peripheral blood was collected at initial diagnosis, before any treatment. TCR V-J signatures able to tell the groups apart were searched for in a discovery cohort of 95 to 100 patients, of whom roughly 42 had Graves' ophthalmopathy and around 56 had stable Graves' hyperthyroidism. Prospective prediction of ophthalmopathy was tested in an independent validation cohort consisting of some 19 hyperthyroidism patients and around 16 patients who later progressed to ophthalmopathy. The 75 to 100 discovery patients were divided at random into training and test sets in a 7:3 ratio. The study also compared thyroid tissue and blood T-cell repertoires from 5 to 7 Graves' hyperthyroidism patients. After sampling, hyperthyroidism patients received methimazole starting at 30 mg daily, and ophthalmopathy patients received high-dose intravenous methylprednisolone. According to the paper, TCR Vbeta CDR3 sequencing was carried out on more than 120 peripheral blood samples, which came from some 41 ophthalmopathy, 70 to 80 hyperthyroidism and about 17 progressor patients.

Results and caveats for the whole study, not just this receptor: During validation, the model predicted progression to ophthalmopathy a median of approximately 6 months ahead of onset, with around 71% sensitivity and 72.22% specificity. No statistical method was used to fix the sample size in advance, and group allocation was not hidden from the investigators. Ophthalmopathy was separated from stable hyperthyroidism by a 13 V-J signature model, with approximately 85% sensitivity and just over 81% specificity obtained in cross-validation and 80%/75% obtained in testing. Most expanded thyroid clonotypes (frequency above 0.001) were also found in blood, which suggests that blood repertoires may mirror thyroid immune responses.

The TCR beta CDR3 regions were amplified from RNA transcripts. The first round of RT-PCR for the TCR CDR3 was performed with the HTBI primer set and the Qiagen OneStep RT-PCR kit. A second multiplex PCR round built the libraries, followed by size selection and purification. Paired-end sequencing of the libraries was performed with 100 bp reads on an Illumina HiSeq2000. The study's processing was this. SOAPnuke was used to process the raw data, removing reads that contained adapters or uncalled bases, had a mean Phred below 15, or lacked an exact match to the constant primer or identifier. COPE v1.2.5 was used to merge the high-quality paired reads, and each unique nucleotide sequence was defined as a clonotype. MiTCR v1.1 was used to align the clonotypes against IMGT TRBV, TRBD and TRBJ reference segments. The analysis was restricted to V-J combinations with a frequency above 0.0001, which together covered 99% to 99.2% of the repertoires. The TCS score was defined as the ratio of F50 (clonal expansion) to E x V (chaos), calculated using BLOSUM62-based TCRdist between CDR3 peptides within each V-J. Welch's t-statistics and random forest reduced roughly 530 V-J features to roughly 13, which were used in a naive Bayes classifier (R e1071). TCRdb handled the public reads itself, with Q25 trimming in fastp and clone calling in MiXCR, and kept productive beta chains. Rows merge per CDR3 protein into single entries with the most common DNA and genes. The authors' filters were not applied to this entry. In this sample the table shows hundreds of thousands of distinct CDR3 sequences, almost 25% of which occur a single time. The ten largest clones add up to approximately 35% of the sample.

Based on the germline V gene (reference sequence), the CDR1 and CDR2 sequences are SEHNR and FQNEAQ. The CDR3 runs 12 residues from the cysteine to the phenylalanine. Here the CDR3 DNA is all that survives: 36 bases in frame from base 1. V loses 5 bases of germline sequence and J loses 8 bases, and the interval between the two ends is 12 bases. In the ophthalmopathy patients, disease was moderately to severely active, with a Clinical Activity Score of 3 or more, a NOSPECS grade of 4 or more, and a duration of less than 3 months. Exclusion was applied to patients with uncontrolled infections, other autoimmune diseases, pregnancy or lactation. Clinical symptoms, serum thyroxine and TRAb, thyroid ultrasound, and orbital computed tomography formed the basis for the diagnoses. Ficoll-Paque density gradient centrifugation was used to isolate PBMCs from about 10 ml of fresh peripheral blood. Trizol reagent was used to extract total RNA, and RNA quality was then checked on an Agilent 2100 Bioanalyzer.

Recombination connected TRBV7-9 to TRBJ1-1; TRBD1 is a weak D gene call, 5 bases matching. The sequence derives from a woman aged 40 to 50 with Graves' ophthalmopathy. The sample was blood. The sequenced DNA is TGTGCCAGCAGCCCGGAGGGGTGGGAAGCTTTCTTT. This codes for CASSPEGWEAFF.